The 19 T cell receptor beta chains in this list originate from one sample, sequenced in a study of T cells in Graves' hyperthyroidism and ophthalmopathy. TCR beta CDR3 region amplification was performed from RNA transcripts. Researchers ran a first-round RT-PCR on the TCR CDR3 using the HTBI primer set. In TCRdb, the multiplex PCR reads were re-called with MiXCR into one record per CDR3 protein. This sample has approximately 600,000 distinct CDR3 sequences, with 20% found just once. Sequenced input: blood. These receptors originate from a man aged 25 to 45 with Graves' ophthalmopathy.

The chain links TRBV20-1 to TRBJ2-1; 12 positions agree with TRBD2. Germline trimming cut 0 bases from V and 4 bases from J; bases unmatched to any gene: 10. Germline CDR1 reads DFQATT; CDR2 reads SNEGSKA (reference sequence). The CDR3 totals 18 residues. The CDR3 reads CSARDTRTSGTSYNEQFF. CDR3 nucleotide sequence: TGCAGTGCTAGAGATACCCGGACTAGCGGGACATCTTACAATGAGCAGTTCTTC.

V is TRBV25-1 and J is TRBJ1-1; D is unresolved. The CDR3 has 14 amino acids. Deletions cut 2 bases from V and 1 base from J, with 8 bases between. Germline CDR1 reads MGHDK; CDR2 reads SYGVNS. The CDR3 DNA sequence: TGTGCCAGCAGTGAAAGGGTAAAGAACACTGAAGCTTTCTTT. Its translation is CASSERVKNTEAFF.

The V call is TRBV20-1, the J call TRBJ2-3; TRBD2 aligns across 10 bases. The CDR3 consists of 14 residues. Per the germline V gene, CDR1 is DFQATT and CDR2 is SNEGSKA (reference sequence). After removal of 7 bases from V and 6 bases from J, the junction contained 10 bases not matched to a gene. The CDR3: CSGLTSGIPDTQYF. The CDR3 DNA is TGCAGTGGTCTCACTAGCGGGATCCCGGATACGCAGTATTTT.

V and J are TRBV20-1 and TRBJ2-5; 14 bases agree with TRBD2. Per germline, CDR1 DFQATT and CDR2 SNEGSKA (reference sequence). V lost 6 bases and J lost 7; bases outside the gene matches: 10. The CDR3 sequence is 15 residues long. CDR3 coding DNA: TGCAGTGCGACGGGACTAGCGGGAGTTGAGGGGACCCAGTACTTC. Protein product: CSATGLAGVEGTQYF.

The V gene is TRBV14, the J gene TRBJ2-7, with 8 bases matching TRBD2. CDR3 length: 16 amino acids. Losses at the gene ends were 4 bases for V and 5 bases for J; bases not matched to a gene: 13. Germline V gene data show CDR1 as SGHDN and CDR2 as FVKESK. CDR3 coding DNA: TGTGCCAGCAGCCCCCCTGGTCGGGAGGGCCGGAACGAGCAGTACTTC. It translates to CASSPPGREGRNEQYF.

The chain employs TRBV20-1 and TRBJ2-7; 11 nucleotides line up with TRBD2. The CDR3 spans 13 residues. CDR1 DFQATT and CDR2 SNEGSKA come from the germline V gene (reference sequence). V was clipped by 3 bases and J by 8 bases; unmatched bases: 6. The DNA for the CDR3 is TGCAGTGCTAGGTTAGGACTAGCGGGTCAGCAGTACTTC. Its protein is CSARLGLAGQQYF.

In this sample, this clonotype turned up many times. V gene TRBV7-8 combines with J gene TRBJ1-5; no reliable D call. V lost 5 bases and J 1 base, leaving 12 bases between the germline ends. The CDR3 is 15 amino acids. Germline CDR1 reads SGHVS; CDR2 reads FQNEAQ. Here the CDR3 reads CASSQVGQSNQPQHF. CDR3 nucleotide sequence: TGTGCCAGCAGCCAAGTCGGGCAGAGCAATCAGCCCCAGCATTTT.

The rearrangement joins TRBV24-1 to TRBJ2-5, with 8 bases that match TRBD1. The J segment lost 3 bases and the V segment lost 1 base, leaving 6 bases of the junction unmatched. Germline V CDR1 and CDR2: KGHDR, SFDVKD. CDR3 size: 16 residues. CDR3 DNA: TGTGCCACCAGTGATTTCAGGACAGGGTGGGAAGAGACCCAGTACTTC. Translation gives CATSDFRTGWEETQYF.

In its sample, this clonotype was seen a few times. This chain joins TRBV20-1 and TRBJ1-5; D perhaps matches TRBD1 (5 bases). The CDR3 totals 13 residues. V lost 1 base and J lost 7, with 11 bases in between. The germline V gene has CDR1 DFQATT and CDR2 SNEGSKA (reference sequence). CDR3 sequence (DNA): TGCAGTGCTAGAGGGGGCCTTACCCAGCCCCAGCATTTT. Translation gives CSARGGLTQPQHF.

The chain carries TRBV2 and TRBJ2-2; no clear D gene. CDR1 is SNHLY and CDR2 is FYNNEI in the germline V gene. The CDR3 has 15 residues. V gave up 6 bases and J gave up 0 bases, with 11 bases separating them. CDR3 sequence: CASRETASNTGELFF. For the CDR3, the DNA is TGTGCCAGCAGAGAGACGGCTTCGAACACCGGGGAGCTGTTTTTT.

The J gene is TRBJ1-1, the V gene TRBV5-6; 7 bases are a match to TRBD1. This CDR3 spans 12 amino acids. Trimming cost V 4 bases and J 7 bases; bases outside gene matches: 4. The V gene's germline CDR1 is SGHDT and CDR2 YYEEEE. The CDR3 protein is CASSHRDSEAFF. The DNA of the CDR3 is TGTGCCAGCAGCCACAGGGACAGTGAAGCTTTCTTT.

The V and J genes are TRBV11-2 and TRBJ2-1; D is perhaps TRBD2 (5 bases). CDR1 is SGHAT and CDR2 is FQNNGV in the germline V gene. V lost 1 base to trimming and J lost 3 bases, with 13 bases between them. There are 16 residues in the CDR3. CDR3 region: CASSLARERFYNEQFF. The DNA for the CDR3 is TGTGCCAGCAGCTTAGCGCGAGAGCGGTTCTACAATGAGCAGTTCTTC.

This clonotype was counted only a few times. This rearrangement joins TRBV18 to TRBJ1-4; D remains ambiguous. Trimming shortened V by 2 bases and J by 4 bases, and 8 bases separated the two germline ends. There are 14 residues in the CDR3. CDR1 and CDR2 from the germline V gene are KGHSH and LQKENI. CDR3: CASSPGQLNEKLFF. CDR3 nucleotide sequence: TGTGCCAGCTCACCAGGCCAGCTTAATGAAAAACTGTTTTTT.

This clonotype was seen a handful of times. The genes are TRBV18 and TRBJ1-1, with 10 bases aligning to TRBD1. CDR3 size: 16 residues. V dropped 6 bases and J dropped 3; count of bases not matched to a gene: 10. The germline gives CDR1 KGHSH, CDR2 LQKENI. CDR3 sequence reads: CASSPGQGTFYTEAFF. DNA for the CDR3: TGTGCCAGCTCCCCGGGACAGGGGACTTTCTACACTGAAGCTTTCTTT.

This clonotype occurred many times. The chain couples TRBV20-1 to TRBJ2-1; TRBD2 is a possible D gene (6 bases). Germline-derived CDR1 and CDR2 are DFQATT and SNEGSKA (reference sequence). The V and J ends lost 4 bases and 7 bases respectively, with 17 bases between them. This CDR3 region has 14 residues. The CDR3 DNA reads TGCAGTGCTACCGGGAACACCGCGGGGAATGAGCAGTTCTTC. Amino acid sequence: CSATGNTAGNEQFF.

This clonotype was detected a few times. The chain recombines TRBV6-2 or TRBV6-3 with TRBJ2-1, with 8 positions matching TRBD2. This CDR3 has 17 amino acids. V lost 0 bases to trimming and J lost 5 bases; unmatched junction nucleotides: 9. Germline CDR1 is MNHEY and CDR2 is SVGEGT. CDR3: CASSYSITGGSHNEQFF. Written as DNA, the CDR3 is TGTGCCAGCAGTTACTCGATTACGGGAGGGTCTCACAATGAGCAGTTCTTC.

Only a few counts were recorded for this clonotype. The rearrangement uses TRBV2 and TRBJ2-3, with unresolved D. This CDR3 is 13 amino acids long. Germline assignment: CDR1 SNHLY and CDR2 FYNNEI. Trimming shortened V by 6 bases and J by 5 bases, and 12 bases separated the two germline ends. For the CDR3, the DNA is TGTGCCAGCAGGAGCCCGGGCATAGATACGCAGTATTTT. Translating gives CASRSPGIDTQYF.

This clonotype was recorded many times. The genes are TRBV7-8 and TRBJ2-5; 7 bases match TRBD1. V lost 1 base and J lost 3; bases outside the gene matches: 5. In germline, CDR1 is SGHVS, CDR2 FQNEAQ. The CDR3 extends over 15 amino acids. The CDR3: CASSLVYQGEETQYF. CDR3 in DNA: TGTGCCAGCAGCTTAGTGTATCAGGGGGAAGAGACCCAGTACTTC. Drawing the rest from reference TRBV7-8 and TRBJ2-5, the complete variable domain is GAGVSQSPRYKVAKRGQDVALRCDPISGHVSLFWYQQALGQGPEFLTYFQNEAQLDKSGLPSDRFFAERPEGSVSTLKIQRTQQEDSAVYLCASSLVYQGEETQYFGPGTRLLVL.

The rearrangement links TRBV20-1 to TRBJ2-5; possible D gene TRBD2, 6 bases. Germline values: CDR1 DFQATT, CDR2 SNEGSKA (reference sequence). The CDR3 extends over 16 amino acids. V lost 1 base and J lost 3, with 18 bases in between. The CDR3 loop reads CSARGLWDSTKETQYF. CDR3 bases: TGCAGTGCTAGAGGGCTCTGGGACTCCACTAAAGAGACCCAGTACTTC.